The 3 T cell receptor beta chains listed next were all sequenced from one sample in a study of radiation and T cells in renal cell carcinoma. TCRdb keeps only in-frame clones here, not all; method: immunoSEQ multiplex PCR. The sample shows about 59,000 clones, 65% to 85% of them seen only once. Sample time point: baseline pretreatment blood. Treatment here: 15 Gy SBRT to primary tumor, nephrectomy 4 weeks later. The sequencing here drew on blood, taken from a patient whose treatment included radiotherapy and nephrectomy. These receptor sequences come from a man aged 55 to 70 with renal cell carcinoma.

This rearrangement joins TRBV20-1 to TRBJ2-3; no clear D gene. This CDR3 spans 11 amino acids. Germline lookup yields CDR1 DFQATT and CDR2 SNEGSKA (reference sequence). The V gene lost 6 bases and the J gene lost 4 bases, with 8 bases spanning the gap. CDR3 residues: CSARRADTQYF. CDR3 nucleotide sequence: TGCAGTGCGCGAAGGGCAGATACGCAGTATTTT.

The rearrangement links TRBV5-1 to TRBJ2-3; 12 bases are shared with TRBD2. V was clipped by 0 bases and J by 6 bases; unmatched bases: 5. The germline V gene encodes CDR1 SGHRS and CDR2 YFSETQ. This CDR3 has 16 amino acids. CDR3 in amino acids: CASSLATSGSGDTQYF. The CDR3 DNA reads as TGCGCCAGCAGCTTGGCGACTAGCGGGAGTGGGGATACGCAGTATTTT.

The rearrangement links TRBV10-3 to TRBJ2-1; 7 positions agree with TRBD1. This CDR3 spans 15 amino acids. J gave up 10 bases and V 5 bases, and 14 bases lay outside the gene matches. Per germline, CDR1 ENHRY and CDR2 SYGVKD. The CDR3 region has the DNA TGTGCCATCAGTAAGGGGCGGTCCGAGACAGGGGAGCAGTTCTTC. Its protein product is CAISKGRSETGEQFF.